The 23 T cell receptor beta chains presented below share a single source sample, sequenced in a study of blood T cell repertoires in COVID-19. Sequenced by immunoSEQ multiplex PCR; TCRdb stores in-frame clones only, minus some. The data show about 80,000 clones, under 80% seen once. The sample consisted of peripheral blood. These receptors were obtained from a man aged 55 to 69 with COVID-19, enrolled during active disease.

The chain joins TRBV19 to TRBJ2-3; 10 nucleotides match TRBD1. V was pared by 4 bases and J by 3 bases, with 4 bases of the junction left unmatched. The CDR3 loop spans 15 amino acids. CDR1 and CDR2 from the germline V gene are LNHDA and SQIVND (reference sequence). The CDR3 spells CASSKGQGVTDTQYF. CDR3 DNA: TGTGCCAGTAGTAAAGGACAGGGGGTTACAGATACGCAGTATTTT.

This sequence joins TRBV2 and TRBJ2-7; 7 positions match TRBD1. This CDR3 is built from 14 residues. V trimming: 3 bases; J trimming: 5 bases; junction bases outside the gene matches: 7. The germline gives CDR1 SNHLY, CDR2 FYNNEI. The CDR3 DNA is TGTGCCAGCAGTGATTACAGGGGAAACAACGAGCAGTACTTC. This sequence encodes CASSDYRGNNEQYF.

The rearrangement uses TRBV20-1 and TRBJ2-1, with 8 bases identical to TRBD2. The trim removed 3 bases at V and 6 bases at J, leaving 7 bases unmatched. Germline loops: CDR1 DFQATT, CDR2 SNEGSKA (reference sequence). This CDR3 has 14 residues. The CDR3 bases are TGCAGTGCTAGTAAGGGACTAGTCCTCAATGAGCAGTTCTTC. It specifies CSASKGLVLNEQFF.

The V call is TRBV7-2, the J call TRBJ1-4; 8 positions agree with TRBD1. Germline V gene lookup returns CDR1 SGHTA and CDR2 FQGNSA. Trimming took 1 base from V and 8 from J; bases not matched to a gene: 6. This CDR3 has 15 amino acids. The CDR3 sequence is CASSLVQGAREKLFF. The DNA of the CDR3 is TGTGCCAGCAGCTTAGTTCAGGGGGCGCGGGAAAAACTGTTTTTT.

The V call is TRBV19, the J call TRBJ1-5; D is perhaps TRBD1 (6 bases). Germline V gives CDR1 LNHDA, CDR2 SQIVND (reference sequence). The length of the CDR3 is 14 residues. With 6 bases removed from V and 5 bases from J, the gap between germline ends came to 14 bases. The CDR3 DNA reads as TGTGCCAGTAGCACCGACAGGACATATCAGCCCCAGCATTTT. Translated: CASSTDRTYQPQHF.

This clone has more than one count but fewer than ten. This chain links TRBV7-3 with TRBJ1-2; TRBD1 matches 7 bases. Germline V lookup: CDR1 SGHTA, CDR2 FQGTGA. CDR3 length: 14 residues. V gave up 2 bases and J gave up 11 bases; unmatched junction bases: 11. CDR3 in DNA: TGTGCCAGCAGCTTAGTCGCCGGGACAGCAGGATACACCTTC. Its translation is CASSLVAGTAGYTF.

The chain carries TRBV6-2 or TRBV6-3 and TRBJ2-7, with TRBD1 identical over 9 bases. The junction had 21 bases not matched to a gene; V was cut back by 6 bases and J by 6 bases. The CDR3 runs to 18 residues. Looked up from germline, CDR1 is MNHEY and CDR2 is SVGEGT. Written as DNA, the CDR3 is TGTGCCAGCAGCCTAACCGGGACAGGGTTTGCCGGGATAGGCGAGCAGTACTTC. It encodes CASSLTGTGFAGIGEQYF.

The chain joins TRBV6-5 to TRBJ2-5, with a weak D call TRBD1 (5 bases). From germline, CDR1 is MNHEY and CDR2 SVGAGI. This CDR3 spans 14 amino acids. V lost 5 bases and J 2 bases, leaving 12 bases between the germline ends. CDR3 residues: CASSHRQNQETQYF. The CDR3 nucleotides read TGTGCCAGCAGTCATCGACAGAATCAAGAGACCCAGTACTTC.

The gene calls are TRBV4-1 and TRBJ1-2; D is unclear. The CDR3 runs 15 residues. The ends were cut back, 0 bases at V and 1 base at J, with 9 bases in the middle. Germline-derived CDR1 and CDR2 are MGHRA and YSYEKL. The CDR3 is CASSQDFNSNYGYTF. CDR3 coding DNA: TGCGCCAGCAGCCAAGACTTCAACAGTAACTATGGCTACACCTTC.

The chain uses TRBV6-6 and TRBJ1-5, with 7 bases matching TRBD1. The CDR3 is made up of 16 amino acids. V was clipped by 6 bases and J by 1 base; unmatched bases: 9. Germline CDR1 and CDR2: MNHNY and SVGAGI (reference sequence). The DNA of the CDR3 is TGTGCCAGCAGGTCTCAGGGGGGAAGAAGCAATCAGCCCCAGCATTTT. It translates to CASRSQGGRSNQPQHF.

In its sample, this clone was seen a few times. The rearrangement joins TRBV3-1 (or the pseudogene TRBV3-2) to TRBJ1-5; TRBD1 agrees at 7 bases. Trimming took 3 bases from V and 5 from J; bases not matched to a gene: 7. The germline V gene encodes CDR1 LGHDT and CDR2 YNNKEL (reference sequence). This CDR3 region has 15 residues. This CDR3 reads CASSQEGQPDQPQHF. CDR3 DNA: TGTGCCAGCAGCCAGGAGGGACAGCCGGATCAGCCCCAGCATTTT.

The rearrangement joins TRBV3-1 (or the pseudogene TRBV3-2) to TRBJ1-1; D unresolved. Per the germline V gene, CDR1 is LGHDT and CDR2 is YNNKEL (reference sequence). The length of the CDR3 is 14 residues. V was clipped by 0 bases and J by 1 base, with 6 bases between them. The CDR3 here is CASSQDTTNTEAFF. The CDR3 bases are TGTGCCAGCAGCCAAGACACAACGAACACTGAAGCTTTCTTT.

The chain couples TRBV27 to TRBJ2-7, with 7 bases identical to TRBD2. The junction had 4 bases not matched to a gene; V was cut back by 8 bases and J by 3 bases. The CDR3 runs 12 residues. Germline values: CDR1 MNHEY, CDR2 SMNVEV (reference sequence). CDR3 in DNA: TGTGCCAGCCGGAGCGGGATCTACGAGCAGTACTTC. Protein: CASRSGIYEQYF.

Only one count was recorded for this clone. CDR3 in DNA: TGTGCCAGCAGCCAATACCAGGGAAGAGCTATTGGCTACACCTTC. This encodes CASSQYQGRAIGYTF. The chain joins TRBV3-1 (or the pseudogene TRBV3-2) to TRBJ1-2; possible D gene TRBD1, 5 bases. The germline V and J ends were trimmed by 2 bases and 7 bases, with 17 bases remaining between them. Germline CDR1 LGHDT, CDR2 YNNKEL (reference sequence). This CDR3 spans 15 amino acids.

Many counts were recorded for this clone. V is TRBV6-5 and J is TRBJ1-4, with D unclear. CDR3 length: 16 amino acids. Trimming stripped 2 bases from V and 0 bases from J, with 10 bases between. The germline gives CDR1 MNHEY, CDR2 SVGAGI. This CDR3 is CASSYGRASTNEKLFF. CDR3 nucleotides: TGTGCCAGCAGTTACGGTAGAGCGTCAACTAATGAAAAACTGTTTTTT.

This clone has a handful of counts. CDR3 loop: CASSILADYSNQPQHF. Here the CDR3 DNA reads TGTGCCAGTAGTATACTGGCAGATTATAGCAATCAGCCCCAGCATTTT. This chain joins TRBV19 and TRBJ1-5; D remains unclear. CDR3 length: 16 residues. Germline CDR1 LNHDA, CDR2 SQIVND (reference sequence). V lost 2 bases and J lost 0, with 11 bases in between.

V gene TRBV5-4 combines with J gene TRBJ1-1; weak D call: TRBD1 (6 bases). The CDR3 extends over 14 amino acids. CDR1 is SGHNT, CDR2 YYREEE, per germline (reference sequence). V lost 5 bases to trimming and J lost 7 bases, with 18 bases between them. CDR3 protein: CASRESVQGSEAFF. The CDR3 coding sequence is TGTGCCAGCAGGGAATCCGTACAGGGCAGTGAAGCTTTCTTT.

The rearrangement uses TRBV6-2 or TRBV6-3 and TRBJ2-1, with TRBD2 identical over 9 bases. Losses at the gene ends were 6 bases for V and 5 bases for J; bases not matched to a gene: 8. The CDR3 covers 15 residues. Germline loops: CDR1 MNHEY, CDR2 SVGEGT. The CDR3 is CASSQPGLADNEQFF. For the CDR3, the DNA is TGTGCCAGCAGCCAACCGGGACTAGCTGACAATGAGCAGTTCTTC.

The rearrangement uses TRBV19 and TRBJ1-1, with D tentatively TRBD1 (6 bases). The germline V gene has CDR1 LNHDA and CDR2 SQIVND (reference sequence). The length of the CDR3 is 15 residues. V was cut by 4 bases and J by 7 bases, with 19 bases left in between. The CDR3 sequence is CASSTQTGTKNEAFF. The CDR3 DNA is TGTGCCAGTAGTACGCAAACCGGGACAAAGAATGAAGCTTTCTTT. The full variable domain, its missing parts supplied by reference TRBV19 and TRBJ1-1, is DGGITQSPKYLFRKEGQNVTLSCEQNLNHDAMYWYRQDPGQGLRLIYYSQIVNDFQKGDIAEGYSVSREKKESFPLTVTSAQKNPTAFYLCASSTQTGTKNEAFFGQGTRLTVV.

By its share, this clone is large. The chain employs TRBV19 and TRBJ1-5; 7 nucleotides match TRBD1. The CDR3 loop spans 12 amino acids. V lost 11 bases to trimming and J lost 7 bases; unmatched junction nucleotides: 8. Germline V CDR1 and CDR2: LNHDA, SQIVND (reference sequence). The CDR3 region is CAARQGGQPQHF. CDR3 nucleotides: TGTGCCGCCCGACAGGGTGGCCAGCCCCAGCATTTT.

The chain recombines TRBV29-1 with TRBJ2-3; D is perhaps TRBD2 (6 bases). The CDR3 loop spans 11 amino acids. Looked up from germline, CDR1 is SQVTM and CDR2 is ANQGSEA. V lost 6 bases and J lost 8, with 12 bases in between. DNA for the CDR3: TGCAGCGTCCCCGAGGAGGGTACGCAGTATTTT. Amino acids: CSVPEEGTQYF.

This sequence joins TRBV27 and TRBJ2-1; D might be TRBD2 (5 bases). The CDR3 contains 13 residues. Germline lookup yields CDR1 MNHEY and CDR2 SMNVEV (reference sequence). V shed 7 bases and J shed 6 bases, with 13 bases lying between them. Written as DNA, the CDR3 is TGTGCCAGCACCGACACGAGGGCCAATGAGCAGTTCTTC. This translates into CASTDTRANEQFF.

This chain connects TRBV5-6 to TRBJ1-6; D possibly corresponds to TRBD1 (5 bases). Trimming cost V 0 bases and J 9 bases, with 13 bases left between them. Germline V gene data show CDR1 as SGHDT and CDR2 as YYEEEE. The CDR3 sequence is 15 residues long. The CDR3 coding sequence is TGTGCCAGCAGCTTGGAGGGGCTGGTCCGTTCACCCCTCCACTTT. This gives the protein CASSLEGLVRSPLHF.